A single T cell receptor beta chain is shown here with its context. The antigen remains unidentified. The source of the sample is a study of post-analysis software for immune sequencing data. The CDR3 runs to 9 residues. CDR1 and CDR2 (germline): SQVTM, ANQGSEA. V dropped 2 bases and J dropped 9 bases, with 2 bases sitting between them. Study results and limitations: Compared with controls, patients had more of 4 to 6 TRBV segments, including TRBV5-6, TRBV5-1 and TRBV20-1. Among multiple sclerosis patients, normalized Chao1 diversity was significantly below that of controls.

Unique molecular identifiers were carried by the TCR beta cDNA libraries. TCRdb re-called the PCR reads through MiXCR, storing one row per CDR3 protein. In the table there are hundreds of thousands of distinct CDR3 sequences, 25% to 30% of which are singletons. The TCR originated in a girl aged 10 to 17 with multiple sclerosis. V and J are TRBV29-1 and TRBJ2-1; D not resolved. Material for sequencing was blood. DNA for the CDR3: TGCAGCGTTGAATCTGAGCAGTTCTTC. This translates into CSVESEQFF.